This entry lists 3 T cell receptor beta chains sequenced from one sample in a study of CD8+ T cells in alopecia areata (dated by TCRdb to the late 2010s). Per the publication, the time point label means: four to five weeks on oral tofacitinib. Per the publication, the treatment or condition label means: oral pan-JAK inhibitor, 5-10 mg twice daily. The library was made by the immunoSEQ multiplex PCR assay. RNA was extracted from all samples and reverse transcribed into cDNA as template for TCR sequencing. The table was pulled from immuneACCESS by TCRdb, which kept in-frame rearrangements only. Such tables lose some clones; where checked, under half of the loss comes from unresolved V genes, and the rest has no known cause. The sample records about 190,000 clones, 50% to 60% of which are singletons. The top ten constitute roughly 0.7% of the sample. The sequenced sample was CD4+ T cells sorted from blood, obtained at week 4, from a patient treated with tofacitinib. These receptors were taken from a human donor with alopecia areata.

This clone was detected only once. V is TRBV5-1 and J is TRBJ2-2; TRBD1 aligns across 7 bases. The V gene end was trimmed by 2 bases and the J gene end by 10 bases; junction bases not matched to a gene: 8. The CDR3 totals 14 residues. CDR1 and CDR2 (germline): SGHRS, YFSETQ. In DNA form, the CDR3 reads TGCGCCAGCAGCTTCCAGGGACAGAAAGAGGAGCTGTTTTTT. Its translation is CASSFQGQKEELFF.

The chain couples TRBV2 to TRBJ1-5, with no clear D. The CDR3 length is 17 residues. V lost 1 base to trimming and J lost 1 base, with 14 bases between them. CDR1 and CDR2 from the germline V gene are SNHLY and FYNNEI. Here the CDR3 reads CASSEERPGWSNQPQHF. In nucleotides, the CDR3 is TGTGCCAGCAGTGAAGAAAGACCGGGATGGAGCAATCAGCCCCAGCATTTT. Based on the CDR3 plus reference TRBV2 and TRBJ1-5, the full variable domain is EPEVTQTPSHQVTQMGQEVILRCVPISNHLYFYWYRQILGQKVEFLVSFYNNEISEKSEIFDDQFSVERPDGSNFTLKIRSTKLEDSAMYFCASSEERPGWSNQPQHFGDGTRLSIL.

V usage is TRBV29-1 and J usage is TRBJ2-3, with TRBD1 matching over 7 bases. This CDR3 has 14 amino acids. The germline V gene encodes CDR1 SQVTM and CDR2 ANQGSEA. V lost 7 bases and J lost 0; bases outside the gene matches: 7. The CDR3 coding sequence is TGCAGCGAAGGGGACAGCCCGAGCACAGATACGCAGTATTTT. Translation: CSEGDSPSTDTQYF.